Shown below are 23 T cell receptor beta chains from a single sample sequenced in a study of T cell responses to AZD1222 COVID-19 vaccine. Profiled with immunoSEQ multiplex PCR; TCRdb holds only in-frame clones, not every one. The profile shows about 150,000 clones, about 90% of them singletons. The sample in question was peripheral blood, obtained on day 0 of AZD1222 vaccination. The receptors originated from an adult in good health.

The chain couples TRBV2 to TRBJ1-1, with D possibly matching TRBD1 (5 bases). This CDR3 has 13 amino acids. V was pared by 7 bases and J by 1 base, with 10 bases between. Germline assignment: CDR1 SNHLY and CDR2 FYNNEI. CDR3 coding DNA: TGTGCCAGCACCCGGGACGGGAACACTGAAGCTTTCTTT. Residues: CASTRDGNTEAFF. The variable domain in full, completed from reference TRBV2 and TRBJ1-1, reads EPEVTQTPSHQVTQMGQEVILRCVPISNHLYFYWYRQILGQKVEFLVSFYNNEISEKSEIFDDQFSVERPDGSNFTLKIRSTKLEDSAMYFCASTRDGNTEAFFGQGTRLTVV.

The rearrangement uses TRBV11-1 and TRBJ1-1, with D tentatively TRBD1 (5 bases). The V end was cut by 5 bases, the J end by 1 base, with 8 bases between. The CDR3 contains 13 residues. Germline assignment: CDR1 SGHAT and CDR2 FQDESV (reference sequence). The CDR3 DNA is TGTGCCAGCAGCCCCGGACAGAACACTGAAGCTTTCTTT. Protein sequence: CASSPGQNTEAFF.

This chain uses TRBV9 with TRBJ1-6; D is possibly TRBD1 (5 bases). The CDR3 is made up of 15 amino acids. CDR1 is SGDLS and CDR2 is YYNGEE in the germline V gene. V gave up 3 bases and J gave up 3 bases, with 10 bases separating them. CDR3 nucleotides: TGTGCCAGCAGCGCCTCGGGGGGCTATAATTCACCCCTCCACTTT. It codes for CASSASGGYNSPLHF. The variable domain in full, completed from reference TRBV9 and TRBJ1-6, reads DSGVTQTPKHLITATGQRVTLRCSPRSGDLSVYWYQQSLDQGLQFLIQYYNGEERAKGNILERFSAQQFPDLHSELNLSSLELGDSALYFCASSASGGYNSPLHFGNGTRLTVT.

The J gene is TRBJ1-2, the V gene TRBV28, with TRBD1 matching over 7 bases. The CDR3 has 13 residues. After removal of 4 bases from V and 6 bases from J, the junction contained 5 bases not matched to a gene. Germline V gives CDR1 MDHEN, CDR2 SYDVKM. CDR3 DNA sequence: TGTGCCAGCAGTTCTCAGGGGGGGGATGGCTACACCTTC. Translation gives CASSSQGGDGYTF.

This rearrangement joins TRBV28 to TRBJ1-3, with TRBD1 matching over 11 bases. The V gene end was trimmed by 5 bases and the J gene end by 0 bases; junction bases not matched to a gene: 12. CDR3 length: 19 amino acids. Germline lookup yields CDR1 MDHEN and CDR2 SYDVKM. The CDR3 nucleotides are TGTGCCAGCAGTCTGTGGGACAGGGGGACACTCCTCTCTGGAAACACCATATATTTT. It yields the protein CASSLWDRGTLLSGNTIYF.

J is TRBJ2-5 and V is TRBV6-5; possibly TRBD2 for D (5 bases). The CDR3 is 15 amino acids. Germline CDR1 and CDR2: MNHEY and SVGAGI. The V end was cut by 6 bases, the J end by 0 bases, with 14 bases between. This CDR3 reads CASRPPQRYQETQYF. The CDR3 coding sequence is TGTGCCAGCAGACCCCCCCAGCGGTACCAAGAGACCCAGTACTTC.

The V call is TRBV28, the J call TRBJ2-1; 8 positions match TRBD2. The CDR3 runs 17 residues. Germline CDR1 and CDR2: MDHEN and SYDVKM. The J segment lost 2 bases and the V segment lost 2 bases, leaving 8 bases of the junction unmatched. As DNA, the CDR3 is TGTGCCAGCAGTTTAGGAGGTCCGGGGGGGACCTACAATGAGCAGTTCTTC. This codes for CASSLGGPGGTYNEQFF.

The chain's CDR3 is CASSLWGSTHEQYF. The CDR3 DNA follows: TGTGCCAGCAGCTTATGGGGTTCGACCCATGAGCAGTACTTC. The chain joins TRBV7-9 to TRBJ2-7; no clear D gene. Germline-derived CDR1 and CDR2 are SEHNR and FQNEAQ (reference sequence). Trimming removed 2 bases from V and 7 bases from J, with 15 bases in between. This CDR3 comprises 14 residues.

This clone was observed a few times. The gene calls are TRBV6-5 and TRBJ1-1; tentatively, D is TRBD1 (6 bases). The CDR3 sequence is 15 residues long. Per germline, CDR1 MNHEY and CDR2 SVGAGI. The V end lost 10 bases, the J end lost 3 bases, and 21 bases lay between the germline ends. CDR3 protein: CANYSFQGLHTEAFF. In nucleotides, the CDR3 is TGTGCCAACTACAGCTTTCAGGGGTTACACACTGAAGCTTTCTTT.

This chain connects TRBV28 to TRBJ1-5, with D perhaps TRBD1 (6 bases). This CDR3 has 16 amino acids. Germline values: CDR1 MDHEN, CDR2 SYDVKM. V was trimmed by 6 bases and J by 1 base, leaving 16 bases between them. DNA of the CDR3: TGTGCCAGCAGGAACTCAGGGGTAAGGAGCAATCAGCCCCAGCATTTT. Protein sequence: CASRNSGVRSNQPQHF.

V gene TRBV28 combines with J gene TRBJ2-1, with 7 positions matching TRBD1. Germline V gene sequence: CDR1 MDHEN, CDR2 SYDVKM. The V gene end was trimmed by 5 bases and the J gene end by 0 bases; junction bases not matched to a gene: 7. The CDR3 consists of 16 residues. This CDR3 is CASSLPTGSSYNEQFF. CDR3 DNA: TGTGCCAGCAGTCTCCCGACAGGGAGCTCCTACAATGAGCAGTTCTTC. Together with reference TRBV28 and TRBJ2-1, the CDR3 gives the full variable domain: DVKVTQSSRYLVKRTGEKVFLECVQDMDHENMFWYRQDPGLGLRLIYFSYDVKMKEKGDIPEGYSVSREKKERFSLILESASTNQTSMYLCASSLPTGSSYNEQFFGPGTRLTVL.

This clone was seen just once. This sequence joins TRBV10-3 and TRBJ2-4; the D gene is possibly TRBD2 (6 bases). The germline V gene encodes CDR1 ENHRY and CDR2 SYGVKD. V was trimmed by 0 bases and J by 3 bases, leaving 9 bases between them. The length of the CDR3 is 15 residues. DNA of the CDR3: TGTGCCATCAGTGAGTCGGTGGGGGGCAAAAACATTCAGTACTTC. Protein: CAISESVGGKNIQYF.

V usage is TRBV5-1 and J usage is TRBJ2-5; D ambiguous. Germline CDR1 and CDR2: SGHRS and YFSETQ. V dropped 4 bases and J dropped 1 base, with 8 bases sitting between them. The CDR3 consists of 13 residues. As DNA, the CDR3 is TGCGCCAGCAGCAGTAATCCCCAAGAGACCCAGTACTTC. Amino acids: CASSSNPQETQYF. The complete variable domain, with remaining parts taken from reference TRBV5-1 and TRBJ2-5, reads KAGVTQTPRYLIKTRGQQVTLSCSPISGHRSVSWYQQTPGQGLQFLFEYFSETQRNKGNFPGRFSGRQFSNSRSEMNVSTLELGDSALYLCASSSNPQETQYFGPGTRLLVL.

V usage is TRBV6-1 and J usage is TRBJ2-2; tentative D call: TRBD1 (6 bases). The CDR3 is made up of 14 amino acids. The V end lost 0 bases, the J end lost 6 bases, and 8 bases lay between the germline ends. Germline V gene sequence: CDR1 MNHNS, CDR2 SASEGT. The CDR3 protein is CASSEAGTSGELFF. CDR3 bases: TGTGCCAGCAGTGAAGCGGGGACATCCGGGGAGCTGTTTTTT.

V gene TRBV5-6 combines with J gene TRBJ2-5; a weak D match, TRBD1 (6 bases). The CDR3 consists of 16 residues. Trimming took 4 bases from V and 2 from J, leaving 18 bases between them. Germline CDR1 is SGHDT and CDR2 is YYEEEE. The CDR3 here is CASSPLSRTVQETQYF. The CDR3 nucleotides read TGTGCCAGCAGCCCCTTGAGTCGGACAGTTCAAGAGACCCAGTACTTC.

On this clone: Other DNA sequences in this sample translate to the same CDR3. The V and J genes are TRBV6-5 and TRBJ2-1; 10 bases align to TRBD2. The germline V gene has CDR1 MNHEY and CDR2 SVGAGI. V gave up 5 bases and J gave up 6 bases; unmatched junction bases: 4. The CDR3 has 14 amino acids. The CDR3 coding sequence is TGTGCCAGCAGTCCGGGACTAGCGAGCAATGAGCAGTTCTTC. The encoded protein is CASSPGLASNEQFF.

This clone was detected once. This chain links TRBV4-3 with TRBJ2-3; D may match TRBD1 or TRBD2 (5 bases each). This CDR3 contains 13 residues. The V gene's germline CDR1 is LGHNA and CDR2 YSLEER. V lost 1 base and J lost 8, with 10 bases in between. The DNA of the CDR3 is TGCGCCAGCAGCCAAGGAACGAGGGGTACGCAGTATTTT. Its protein product is CASSQGTRGTQYF.

This clone was seen just once. At one of its ends the junction is not consistent with the germline gene, which may arise from a read error. The chain combines TRBV2 with TRBJ1-2, with 7 bases aligning to TRBD1. The germline CDR1 and CDR2 sequences are SNHLY and FYNNEI. The CDR3 spans 12 residues. As DNA, the CDR3 is TGTGCCAGCAGCGAAGACAGGGTTGGCTACACCTTC. This sequence encodes CASSEDRVGYTF. Combining the CDR3 with reference TRBV2 and TRBJ1-2 gives the whole variable domain EPEVTQTPSHQVTQMGQEVILRCVPISNHLYFYWYRQILGQKVEFLVSFYNNEISEKSEIFDDQFSVERPDGSNFTLKIRSTKLEDSAMYFCASSEDRVGYTFGSGTRLTVV.

The chain carries TRBV28 and TRBJ2-2; D tentatively fits TRBD1 or TRBD2 (7 bases each). Germline values: CDR1 MDHEN, CDR2 SYDVKM. This CDR3 spans 17 amino acids. V was pared by 6 bases and J by 5 bases, with 22 bases between. CDR3 protein: CASRPTLGQGGTGELFF. The CDR3 nucleotides are TGTGCCAGCAGACCAACGCTGGGCCAGGGGGGGACCGGGGAGCTGTTTTTT.

V usage is TRBV2 and J usage is TRBJ1-2, with TRBD1 matching 7 bases. The CDR3 is 14 residues long. Per germline, CDR1 SNHLY and CDR2 FYNNEI. J gave up 7 bases and V 6 bases, and 11 bases lay outside the gene matches. This chain's CDR3 is CASRRDSPYTGYTF. CDR3 nucleotide sequence: TGTGCCAGCAGACGGGACAGTCCCTATACTGGCTACACCTTC.

The chain employs TRBV28 and TRBJ1-2; 7 bases are a match to TRBD1. Germline CDR1 and CDR2: MDHEN and SYDVKM. The ends lost 5 bases at V and 4 bases at J; junction bases unmatched: 7. The CDR3 loop spans 14 amino acids. The DNA of the CDR3 is TGTGCCAGCAGTCCTCCAGGGGGGACCTATGGCTACACCTTC. It codes for CASSPPGGTYGYTF.

The rearrangement joins TRBV5-5 to TRBJ2-7, with 7 bases identical to TRBD2. The germline V gene encodes CDR1 SGHKS and CDR2 YYEKEE (reference sequence). The CDR3 has 15 amino acids. V shed 0 bases and J 0 bases; nucleotides not matched to a gene: 3. The CDR3 sequence: CASSLEAGSSYEQYF. The CDR3 nucleotides are TGTGCCAGCAGCTTGGAAGCGGGGAGCTCCTACGAGCAGTACTTC.

The V and J genes are TRBV18 and TRBJ1-4, with D uncertain. The ends were cut back, 2 bases at V and 8 bases at J, with 12 bases in the middle. The length of the CDR3 is 14 residues. Germline V gene data show CDR1 as KGHSH and CDR2 as LQKENI. CDR3: CASSPSALREKLFF. In DNA, the CDR3 is TGTGCCAGCTCACCATCGGCCCTGAGGGAAAAACTGTTTTTT.